What follows are 14 T cell receptor beta chains derived from one specimen sequenced in a study of blood T cell repertoires in COVID-19. Sequenced by immunoSEQ multiplex PCR; TCRdb stores in-frame clones only, minus some. Of about 120,000 clones in the sample, about 80% were seen once. Sequenced sample: peripheral blood. These receptors came from a woman aged 45-60 years with acute or convalescent COVID-19.

The chain has TRBV5-1 and TRBJ2-2, with 11 bases matching TRBD2. The CDR3 runs 17 residues. Germline loops: CDR1 SGHRS, CDR2 YFSETQ. J gave up 4 bases and V 0 bases, and 5 bases lay outside the gene matches. The CDR3 DNA reads as TGCGCCAGCAGCTTGGAACTAGCGGGAGCGGGCACCGGGGAGCTGTTTTTT. Its translation: CASSLELAGAGTGELFF.

The chain is built from TRBV4-2 and TRBJ2-3, with 7 bases aligning to TRBD2. The germline V gene encodes CDR1 LGHNA and CDR2 YNFKEQ. The ends lost 3 bases at V and 4 bases at J; junction bases unmatched: 13. This CDR3 region has 17 residues. The CDR3 loop reads CASSQAVRRESADTQYF. In DNA form, the CDR3 reads TGTGCCAGCAGCCAGGCTGTAAGGCGGGAGTCAGCAGATACGCAGTATTTT.

Remarks on this clone: This CDR3 is missing its conserved last phenylalanine or tryptophan, likely due to a read error. The rearrangement links TRBV2 to TRBJ1-6; TRBD1 is a possible D gene (6 bases). Germline V lookup: CDR1 SNHLY, CDR2 FYNNEI. The V gene lost 7 bases and the J gene lost 7 bases, with 11 bases spanning the gap. The CDR3 length is 13 residues. CDR3 region: CASIARGNSPLHL. The CDR3 region has the DNA TGTGCCAGCATTGCCAGGGGAAATTCACCCCTCCACCTT.

The CDR3 sequence: CAWSVGVSLNTEAFF. In DNA, the CDR3 is TGTGCCTGGAGTGTAGGGGTCAGCCTGAACACTGAAGCTTTCTTT. The chain uses TRBV30 and TRBJ1-1; a possible D gene is TRBD1 (5 bases). V dropped 0 bases and J dropped 0 bases, with 11 bases sitting between them. This CDR3 spans 15 amino acids. Germline lookup yields CDR1 GTSNPN and CDR2 SVGIG (reference sequence).

The chain recombines TRBV5-1 with TRBJ2-2, with TRBD2 as a possible D gene (5 bases). The CDR3 is made up of 14 amino acids. The germline CDR1 and CDR2 sequences are SGHRS and YFSETQ. Trimming removed 5 bases at V and 5 bases at J, with 13 bases between. CDR3 sequence: CASSTSGNTGELFF. The CDR3 nucleotides read TGCGCCAGCAGTACATCCGGGAATACCGGGGAGCTGTTTTTT. The variable domain in full, completed from reference TRBV5-1 and TRBJ2-2, reads KAGVTQTPRYLIKTRGQQVTLSCSPISGHRSVSWYQQTPGQGLQFLFEYFSETQRNKGNFPGRFSGRQFSNSRSEMNVSTLELGDSALYLCASSTSGNTGELFFGEGSRLTVL.

This clone was seen only once. V usage is TRBV19 and J usage is TRBJ2-1; the match to TRBD2 covers 7 bases. The CDR3 totals 15 residues. The germline V gene encodes CDR1 LNHDA and CDR2 SQIVND (reference sequence). Trimming cost V 6 bases and J 0 bases; bases outside gene matches: 5. The DNA of the CDR3 is TGTGCCAGTAGCCGGGGGGTTAGCTCCTACAATGAGCAGTTCTTC. Its protein is CASSRGVSSYNEQFF.

The chain has TRBV6-6 and TRBJ1-2, with 9 bases aligning to TRBD1. CDR3 size: 16 residues. Germline loops: CDR1 MNHNY, CDR2 SVGAGI (reference sequence). With 1 base clipped from V and 3 bases from J, the junction kept 6 bases outside the gene matches. The DNA for the CDR3 is TGTGCCAGCAGTTACTTAGGGACAGGGTCCTACTATGGCTACACCTTC. It translates to CASSYLGTGSYYGYTF.

The rearrangement uses TRBV20-1 and TRBJ1-2; TRBD1 aligns across 9 bases. The CDR3 contains 11 residues. Germline V gene sequence: CDR1 DFQATT, CDR2 SNEGSKA (reference sequence). The CDR3 loop is CSGQGNYGYTF. The CDR3 nucleotides are TGCAGCGGACAGGGGAACTATGGCTACACCTTC.

J is TRBJ1-5 and V is TRBV5-4; D not resolved. Germline V gives CDR1 SGHNT, CDR2 YYREEE (reference sequence). The V gene lost 1 base and the J gene lost 4 bases, with 6 bases spanning the gap. This CDR3 is 13 amino acids long. The CDR3 DNA reads as TGTGCCAGCAGCTTGAACGGTAATCAGCCCCAGCATTTT. This translates into CASSLNGNQPQHF.

The chain carries TRBV7-9 and TRBJ2-1; 7 nucleotides line up with TRBD2. With V trimmed by 5 bases and J by 5 bases, 9 bases remained unmatched. This CDR3 comprises 15 residues. The germline CDR1 and CDR2 sequences are SEHNR and FQNEAQ (reference sequence). The CDR3 region is CASSPSSGPNNEQFF. The DNA for the CDR3 is TGTGCCAGCAGCCCAAGTAGCGGGCCAAACAATGAGCAGTTCTTC.

V and J are TRBV9 and TRBJ2-7; 9 bases line up with TRBD2. The CDR3 is made up of 16 amino acids. V was clipped by 0 bases and J by 3 bases; unmatched bases: 7. Germline V CDR1 and CDR2: SGDLS, YYNGEE. The CDR3 sequence is CASSVVERGADYEQYF. For the CDR3, the DNA is TGTGCCAGCAGCGTAGTGGAGCGGGGGGCCGACTACGAGCAGTACTTC.

The chain has TRBV5-1 and TRBJ2-1; 8 positions agree with TRBD1. Trimming at V came to 3 bases and at J to 0 bases, leaving 2 bases not matched to a gene. Germline values: CDR1 SGHRS, CDR2 YFSETQ. The CDR3 is 15 residues long. CDR3: CASSSTGGSYNEQFF. The DNA for the CDR3 is TGCGCCAGCAGCTCAACAGGGGGCTCCTACAATGAGCAGTTCTTC.

The chain combines TRBV2 with TRBJ2-3, with 9 bases fitting TRBD2. Looked up from germline, CDR1 is SNHLY and CDR2 is FYNNEI. V was clipped by 8 bases and J by 5 bases; unmatched bases: 2. This CDR3 has 12 amino acids. CDR3 protein: CASVTSGDTQYF. The DNA for the CDR3 is TGTGCCAGCGTGACTAGCGGAGATACGCAGTATTTT.

The V call is TRBV30, the J call TRBJ2-1; 12 bases agree with TRBD2. Germline V CDR1 and CDR2: GTSNPN, SVGIG (reference sequence). The CDR3 spans 15 residues. With V trimmed by 2 bases and J by 7 bases, 6 bases remained unmatched. DNA for the CDR3: TGTGCCTGGAGTTGGGGCACTAGCGGGGGGAATGAGCAGTTCTTC. It encodes CAWSWGTSGGNEQFF.